This is a list of T cell receptor beta chains from one sample in a study of blood T cell repertoires in COVID-19. Clones were sequenced by immunoSEQ multiplex PCR, and TCRdb holds only the in-frame ones, with some missing. The table shows some 170,000 clones, with roughly 88% occurring only once. Sequenced input: PBMCs or T cells enriched from blood (not recorded which). The receptors stem from a man in his fifties who had recovered from COVID-19. Each CDR3 is given with its conserved first and last residue. The order of the fields is clone size, J gene, V gene, D gene, CDR3 DNA, CDR3 protein. D genes are given only for firm matches. A row's size may be missing; if present it is once, few, many or a size class.

>NA|TRBJ2-2|TRBV7-3|NA
TGTGCCAGCAGCTTTTACAGGAACACCGGGGAGCTGTTTTTT
CASSFYRNTGELFF
>NA|TRBJ1-5|TRBV28|TRBD1
TGTGCCAGCAGTTTCGACGGCCTGGACAGGACTAGCAATCAGCCCCAGCATTTT
CASSFDGLDRTSNQPQHF
>NA|TRBJ2-7|TRBV3-1/TRBV3-2|TRBD2
TGTGCCAGCAGCCCGGGACTAGCAGGGGGGCAGTACTTC
CASSPGLAGGQYF
>NA|TRBJ2-5|TRBV10-3|TRBD2
TGTGCCATCAGTGCAGGACTAGCGGGGGCCGGAGAGACCCAGTACTTC
CAISAGLAGAGETQYF
>NA|TRBJ2-2|TRBV12-1|NA
TGTGCCAGCAGCTTGGGACAGGGGAGCACCGGGGAGCTGTTTTTT
CASSLGQGSTGELFF
>NA|TRBJ1-4|TRBV28|NA
TGTGCCAGCAGCACCGGGGAAAAACTGTTTTTT
CASSTGEKLFF
>NA|TRBJ2-3|TRBV19|TRBD2
TGTGCCAGTAGTATTGCTGCCATAGCGGGGGGCCACACAGATACGCAGTATTTT
CASSIAAIAGGHTDTQYF
>NA|TRBJ1-3|TRBV19|NA
TGTGCCAGTAGTATGGGCAAGAGCTCTGGAAACACCATATATTTT
CASSMGKSSGNTIYF
>once|TRBJ1-1|TRBV28|NA
TGTGCCAGCAGTTTATTACAGACTGAAGCTTTCTTT
CASSLLQTEAFF
>NA|TRBJ1-1|TRBV4-1|NA
TGCGCCAGCAGCCAGGGGCTCGGTTTTTTTTCTCTGCGGGGGACTGAAGCTTTCTTT
CASSQGLGFFSLRGTEAFF
>NA|TRBJ2-5|TRBV19|TRBD1
TGTGCCAGTAGCGCGGGACAGGGGGTACTTGAGACCCAGTACTTC
CASSAGQGVLETQYF
>NA|TRBJ2-7|TRBV6-5|TRBD1
TGTGCCAGCACCCATAGGGACAGGGGGCTCTACGAGCAGTACTTC
CASTHRDRGLYEQYF
>NA|TRBJ1-1|TRBV18|NA
TGTGCCAGCTCACCACCGGCTCGTTCGCTGAACACTGAAGCTTTCTTT
CASSPPARSLNTEAFF
>once|TRBJ1-1|TRBV6-5|NA
TGTGCCAGCAGTTACTCCCCGGGACTCCCTGAAGCTTTCTTT
CASSYSPGLPEAFF
>NA|TRBJ1-4|TRBV7-6|NA
TGTGCCAGCAGCTTATTCCCCAAAGGGGTCACTAATGAAAAACTGTTTTTT
CASSLFPKGVTNEKLFF
>NA|TRBJ1-4|TRBV3-1/TRBV3-2|NA
TGTGCCAGCAGCCAACAGGGAACTAATGAAAAACTGTTTTTT
CASSQQGTNEKLFF
>few|TRBJ2-4|TRBV28|TRBD2
TGTGCCAGCAGCCGCGGGGGGGCCGAAAACATTCAGTACTTC
CASSRGGAENIQYF
>NA|TRBJ1-2|TRBV9|NA
TGTGCCAGCAGCACAGAACAGGGTTCCGCGTCCCGCTACACCTTC
CASSTEQGSASRYTF
>NA|TRBJ2-2|TRBV11-2|TRBD1
TGTGCCAGCAGCAATAAACAGGGGGCCCCCCCCGGGGAGCTGTTTTTT
CASSNKQGAPPGELFF
>NA|TRBJ1-1|TRBV5-1|NA
TGCGCCAGCAGCTTCATGGCAAACACTGAAGCTTTCTTT
CASSFMANTEAFF
>NA|TRBJ2-1|TRBV28|NA
TGTGCCAGCAGAGGGGGACCCACCCACAATGAGCAGTTCTTC
CASRGGPTHNEQFF
>NA|TRBJ1-2|TRBV6-4|TRBD1
TGTGCCAGCAGTGACTCGGCAGGGGGCGCCCTTGGCTACACCTTC
CASSDSAGGALGYTF
>NA|TRBJ1-1|TRBV3-1/TRBV3-2|TRBD1
TGTGCCAGCAGCCCCTTCCAGGGGGTGAACACTGAAGCTTTCTTT
CASSPFQGVNTEAFF
>NA|TRBJ2-1|TRBV5-1|NA
TGCGCCAGCAGCGAAGGCGGGGTTAAGGTCAATGAGCAGTTCTTC
CASSEGGVKVNEQFF
>NA|TRBJ1-1|TRBV14|NA
TGTGCCAGCAGCCAAGTACCCACGGGCACTGAAGCTTTCTTT
CASSQVPTGTEAFF
>NA|TRBJ1-1|TRBV10-3|TRBD1
TGTGCCATTGCGGGACAGCAGAACACTGAAGCTTTCTTT
CAIAGQQNTEAFF
>NA|TRBJ2-7|TRBV11-2|NA
TGTGCCAGCAGCTTAGTGGGGGGTACGTCTCTCGAGCAGTACTTC
CASSLVGGTSLEQYF
>few|TRBJ1-6|TRBV3-1/TRBV3-2|TRBD1
TGTGCCAGCAGCCTAACAGGGGAGCGCAAGAATTCACCCCTCCACTTT
CASSLTGERKNSPLHF
>NA|TRBJ1-1|TRBV11-2|NA
TGTGCCAGCAGCTTAGGGGCAGGAATAAACACTGAAGCTTTCTTT
CASSLGAGINTEAFF
>NA|TRBJ2-3|TRBV5-1|TRBD2
TGCGCCAGCAGCTTCAGCGGGGGGGTCGGAGATACGCAGTATTTT
CASSFSGGVGDTQYF
>NA|TRBJ1-1|TRBV5-1|NA
TGCGCCAGCACTCGACAGAAGAACACTGAAGCTTTCTTT
CASTRQKNTEAFF
>NA|TRBJ1-6|TRBV27|TRBD1
TGTGCCAGCAGTCAAGGACAGGGAAATTCACCCCTCCACTTT
CASSQGQGNSPLHF
>NA|TRBJ1-4|TRBV5-5|NA
TGTGCCAGCAGCCCTGACAGGAATAATGAAAAACTGTTTTTT
CASSPDRNNEKLFF
>NA|TRBJ2-2|TRBV4-1|NA
TGCGCCAGCAGCCATGAGGGGGCCGGGGAGCTGTTTTTT
CASSHEGAGELFF
>many|TRBJ1-2|TRBV24-1|NA
TGTGCCACCAGTGATTCTGGCCGCTCTAACTATGGCTACACCTTC
CATSDSGRSNYGYTF
>NA|TRBJ2-1|TRBV5-1|TRBD2
TGCGCCAGCAGCTTGGGGTGGACTAGCGGGAATGAGCAGTTCTTC
CASSLGWTSGNEQFF
>NA|TRBJ2-1|TRBV5-1|TRBD2
TGCGCCAGCAGCGATCTAGCGGGGGGCCTGAATGAGCAGTTCTTC
CASSDLAGGLNEQFF
>NA|TRBJ1-2|TRBV18|NA
TGTGCCAGCTCACCTCCAGGGGAAGGTGGCTACACCTTC
CASSPPGEGGYTF
>few|TRBJ2-2|TRBV10-3|NA
TGTGCAGTTTTCCTTGTTAAGGGACTCGCTAACACCGGGGAGCTGTTTTTT
CAVFLVKGLANTGELFF
>NA|TRBJ1-1|TRBV29-1|NA
TGCAGCGTTGTCGCTCTCCGGGGCACTGAAGCTTTCTTT
CSVVALRGTEAFF
>few|TRBJ2-1|TRBV4-1|TRBD1
TGCGCCAGCAGCCAACCGGACAGGGGTCCCAGCAATGAGCAGTTCTTC
CASSQPDRGPSNEQFF
>once|TRBJ1-6|TRBV27|TRBD1
TGTGCCAGCAGTCCCAACCGGGACAGGGGTTCACCCCTCCACTTT
CASSPNRDRGSPLHF
>NA|TRBJ1-5|TRBV21-1|NA
TGTGCCAGCCACCGGCGGGACAATCAGCCCCAGCATTTT
CASHRRDNQPQHF
>NA|TRBJ1-2|TRBV19|NA
TGTGCCAGTACAGGAAGGGGGTTCTATGGCTACACCTTC
CASTGRGFYGYTF
>NA|TRBJ1-1|TRBV28|NA
TGTGCCAGCAGTTTGGGGCAGGGTAGACCTGAAGCTTTCTTT
CASSLGQGRPEAFF
>once|TRBJ1-1|TRBV10-2|NA
TGCGCCAGCAGTGAACCCGGGACTTCGTCCACTGAAGCTTTCTTT
CASSEPGTSSTEAFF
>NA|TRBJ1-4|TRBV19|NA
TGTGCCAGTAGTTACCGGCCGCCGGGTGAAAAACTGTTTTTT
CASSYRPPGEKLFF
>NA|TRBJ1-2|TRBV18|NA
TGTGCCAGCTCACCAGGGGGGAGCTACACCTTC
CASSPGGSYTF
>NA|TRBJ2-1|TRBV19|NA
TGTGCCAGTAGTACCGCCCAGGGCTGGGTCTATGAGCAGTTCTTC
CASSTAQGWVYEQFF
>NA|TRBJ1-6|TRBV9|NA
TGTGCCAGCAGCGTGGCGGTGAGTTCACCCCTCCACTTT
CASSVAVSSPLHF
>NA|TRBJ1-6|TRBV6-2/TRBV6-3|NA
TGTGCCAGCAGTTACGGGGGCAGGGCGGCCCTCACCCTCCACTTT
CASSYGGRAALTLHF
>NA|TRBJ2-3|TRBV15|TRBD2
TGTGCCACCAGCAGACTAGCGGGGGGTCTTTCAGATACGCAGTATTTT
CATSRLAGGLSDTQYF
>NA|TRBJ1-2|TRBV5-1|NA
TGCGCCAGCAGCCTGGGGGCCAGTAACTATGGCTACACCTTC
CASSLGASNYGYTF
>once|TRBJ2-7|TRBV19|NA
TGTGCCAGTAGTATCTTCGGGGATGCCGAGCAGTACTTC
CASSIFGDAEQYF
>NA|TRBJ1-1|TRBV5-6|TRBD1
TGTGCCAGCAGGTTAACCGGGACAGCATGGAACACTGAAGCTTTCTTT
CASRLTGTAWNTEAFF
>NA|TRBJ2-5|TRBV27|NA
TGTGCCAGCAGTTTATCGGGGACATACCAAGAGACCCAGTACTTC
CASSLSGTYQETQYF